The rows below give T cell receptor beta chains drawn from one sample of a study of spatial heterogeneity in lung cancer. One entry per CDR3 protein, called by TCRdb with MiXCR from the 5' RACE reads. The sample lists about 40,000 distinct CDR3 sequences; roughly 5.2% were seen once. The sample was PBMCs, taken at surgery. The receptors derive from a female donor with early-stage non-small cell lung cancer. Each CDR3 is given with its conserved first and last residue. Each record gives: J gene, V gene, clone size, D gene, CDR3 protein. D genes are given only for firm matches. Not every row has a clone size; where given, it reads once, few, many or a size class.

J gene: TRBJ1-5; V gene: TRBV19; clone size: many; D gene: NA; CDR3 protein: CASTSRGDQPQHF
J gene: TRBJ2-2; V gene: TRBV4-3; clone size: many; D gene: NA; CDR3 protein: CASSQGRASGELFF
J gene: TRBJ2-3; V gene: TRBV2; clone size: many; D gene: NA; CDR3 protein: CASRTSGWSDDTDTQYF
J gene: TRBJ1-2; V gene: TRBV7-9; clone size: NA; D gene: NA; CDR3 protein: CASSSAGSNYGYTF
J gene: TRBJ2-1; V gene: TRBV18; clone size: few; D gene: NA; CDR3 protein: CASSPNRMTSYNEQFF
J gene: TRBJ2-7; V gene: TRBV6-1; clone size: NA; D gene: NA; CDR3 protein: CASSDRAWDEQYF
J gene: TRBJ2-3; V gene: TRBV28; clone size: few; D gene: NA; CDR3 protein: CASSFRTGLTDTQYF
J gene: TRBJ1-1; V gene: TRBV10-2; clone size: many; D gene: NA; CDR3 protein: CASSTGIWGTEAFF
J gene: TRBJ2-1; V gene: TRBV13; clone size: few; D gene: NA; CDR3 protein: CASSLRRQGGWGEQFF
J gene: TRBJ1-2; V gene: TRBV20-1; clone size: many; D gene: NA; CDR3 protein: CSAPNDYYGYTF
J gene: TRBJ2-3; V gene: TRBV12-3/TRBV12-4; clone size: NA; D gene: NA; CDR3 protein: CASSPDRDTQYF
J gene: TRBJ2-7; V gene: TRBV7-6; clone size: many; D gene: NA; CDR3 protein: CASSLAMGRENYEQYF
J gene: TRBJ2-3; V gene: TRBV20-1; clone size: few; D gene: NA; CDR3 protein: CSANKQGFTDTQYF
J gene: TRBJ2-2; V gene: TRBV7-8; clone size: NA; D gene: TRBD2; CDR3 protein: CASSFPTSGGETGELFF
J gene: TRBJ2-7; V gene: TRBV3-1; clone size: many; D gene: TRBD2; CDR3 protein: CASSLGLAGGPGREQYF
J gene: TRBJ2-1; V gene: TRBV3-1; clone size: many; D gene: NA; CDR3 protein: CASKRSSYNEQFF
J gene: TRBJ2-5; V gene: TRBV7-9; clone size: many; D gene: NA; CDR3 protein: CASSSQGPETQYF
J gene: TRBJ2-7; V gene: TRBV5-1; clone size: NA; D gene: TRBD1; CDR3 protein: CASSLGDRGRYEQYF
J gene: TRBJ1-1; V gene: TRBV18; clone size: NA; D gene: NA; CDR3 protein: CASSPTYSGMNTEAFF
J gene: TRBJ1-6; V gene: TRBV3-1; clone size: many; D gene: NA; CDR3 protein: CASSQVYPGGHSPLHF